This TCR beta chain was found in a study of sequential checkpoint blockade in melanoma. Study-wide background: Arm A got nivolumab then ipilimumab; arm B the reverse, 1:1. DNA from 91 pretreatment tumor samples underwent TCRβ immunosequencing. Matched biopsies came pretreatment and at week 13 for about 24 patients.

Study-wide results and limits: Rising tumor T-cell fraction and clonality meant about 30 times likelier benefit.

The ends lost 6 bases at V and 2 bases at J; junction bases unmatched: 10. The CDR3 covers 16 residues. Germline CDR1 reads MNHGY; CDR2 reads SAAAGT. This clone is judged medium-sized (0.01 to 0.1%). The antigen is unknown. Treatment specified: randomized to nivolumab then ipilimumab (arm A) or the reverse (arm B). Here immunoSEQ multiplex PCR was the method, and the copy in TCRdb shows in-frame clones only, minus some. The data show 8,100 or so clones, with about 28% seen just once and approximately 5.9% held by the top ten. This TCR was recovered from a human donor with melanoma. The specimen comprised tumor tissue (inferred from file names), sampled from a patient given nivolumab and ipilimumab in sequence. The genes are TRBV6-8 and TRBJ1-5; 7 bases are a match to TRBD1. CDR3 coding DNA: TGTGCCAGCAGCAGAACACAGGGGACCCGCAATCAGCCCCAGCATTTT. As protein: CASSRTQGTRNQPQHF.